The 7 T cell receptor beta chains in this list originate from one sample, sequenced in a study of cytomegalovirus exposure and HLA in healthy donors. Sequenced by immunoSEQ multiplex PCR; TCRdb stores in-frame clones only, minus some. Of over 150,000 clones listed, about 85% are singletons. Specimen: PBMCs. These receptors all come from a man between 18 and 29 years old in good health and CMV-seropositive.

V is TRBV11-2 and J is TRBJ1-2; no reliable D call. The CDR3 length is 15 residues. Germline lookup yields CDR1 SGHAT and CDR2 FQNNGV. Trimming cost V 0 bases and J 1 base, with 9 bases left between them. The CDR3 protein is CASSLEGRDNYGYTF. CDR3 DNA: TGTGCCAGCAGCTTAGAGGGCAGAGATAACTATGGCTACACCTTC.

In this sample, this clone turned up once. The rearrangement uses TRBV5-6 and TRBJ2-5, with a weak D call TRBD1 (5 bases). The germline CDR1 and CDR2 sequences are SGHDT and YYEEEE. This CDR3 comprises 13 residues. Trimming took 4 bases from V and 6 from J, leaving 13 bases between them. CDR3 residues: CASSRRSGQTQYF. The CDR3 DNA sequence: TGTGCCAGCAGCCGACGGTCAGGGCAGACCCAGTACTTC. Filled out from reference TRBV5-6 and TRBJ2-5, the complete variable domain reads DAGVTQSPTHLIKTRGQQVTLRCSPKSGHDTVSWYQQALGQGPQFIFQYYEEEERQRGNFPDRFSGHQFPNYSSELNVNALLLGDSALYLCASSRRSGQTQYFGPGTRLLVL.

CDR3 coding DNA: TGTGCCTGGAGCCTGGTTCGGGCTAATGAAAAACTGTTTTTT. Its protein is CAWSLVRANEKLFF. The chain employs TRBV30 and TRBJ1-4, with unresolved D. Germline CDR1 GTSNPN, CDR2 SVGIG (reference sequence). The CDR3 has 14 residues. Trimming left V 3 bases short and J 3 bases short, with 11 bases between.

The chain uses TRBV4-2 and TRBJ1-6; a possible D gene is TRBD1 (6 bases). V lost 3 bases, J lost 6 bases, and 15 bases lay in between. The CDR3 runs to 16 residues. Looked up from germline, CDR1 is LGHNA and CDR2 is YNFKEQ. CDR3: CASSQDLQGPNSPLHF. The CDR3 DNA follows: TGTGCCAGCAGCCAGGACCTACAGGGACCTAATTCACCCCTCCACTTT.

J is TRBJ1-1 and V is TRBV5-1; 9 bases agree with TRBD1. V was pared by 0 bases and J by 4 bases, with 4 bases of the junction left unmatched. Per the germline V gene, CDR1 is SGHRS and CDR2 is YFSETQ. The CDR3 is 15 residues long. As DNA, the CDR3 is TGCGCCAGCAGCTTGGTCGGGACAGGGAGCACTGAAGCTTTCTTT. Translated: CASSLVGTGSTEAFF.

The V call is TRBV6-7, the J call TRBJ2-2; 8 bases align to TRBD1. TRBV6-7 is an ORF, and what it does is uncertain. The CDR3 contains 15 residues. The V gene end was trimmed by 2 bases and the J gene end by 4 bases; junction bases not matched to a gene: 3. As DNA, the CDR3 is TGTGCCAGCAGTTACGACAGGGGCAGCACCGGGGAGCTGTTTTTT. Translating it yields CASSYDRGSTGELFF.

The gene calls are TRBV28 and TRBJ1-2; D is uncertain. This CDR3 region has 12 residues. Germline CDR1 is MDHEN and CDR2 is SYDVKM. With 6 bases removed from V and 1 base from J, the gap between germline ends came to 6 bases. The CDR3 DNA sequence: TGTGCCAGCAGCCCCAGTAACTATGGCTACACCTTC. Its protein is CASSPSNYGYTF.